Listed below are T cell receptor beta chains from one sample, sequenced in a study of OX40 agonist ivuxolimab in advanced cancers. Assay: immunoSEQ multiplex PCR; the TCRdb copy retains only in-frame clones and omits some. Found here are roughly 48,000 clones, approximately 83% of them singletons; the top ten hold roughly 1.1%. The sequencing here drew on CD4+ or CD8+ T cells sorted from blood, taken in a trial of the OX40 agonist ivuxolimab. The receptors originated from an adult with an advanced solid tumor such as melanoma, head and neck, liver or kidney cancer. Each CDR3 is given with its conserved first and last residue. A D gene is named only where the DNA matches it firmly. Clone sizes are given selectively: once, few, many, or a class where the clone is expanded.

abundance	j_gene	len	d_gene	v_gene	CDR3nt	CDR3aa
NA	TRBJ2-1	14	NA	TRBV11-2	TGTGCCAGCAGCTTGATTCGACAGGTCAATGAGCAGTTCTTC	CASSLIRQVNEQFF
NA	TRBJ2-5	14	TRBD1	TRBV30	TGTGCCTGGCAACAGACAGGGTTCAAAGAGACCCAGTACTTC	CAWQQTGFKETQYF
NA	TRBJ2-3	13	NA	TRBV6-5	TGTGCCAGCAGTTTACAGTACACAGATACGCAGTATTTT	CASSLQYTDTQYF
NA	TRBJ1-1	14	NA	TRBV6-1	TGTGCCAGCCAGCTCGAGGCAGGGACCACTGAAGCTTTCTTT	CASQLEAGTTEAFF
NA	TRBJ2-7	13	TRBD2	TRBV30	TGTGCCTGGGGTAGGGGCGGGAGCTACGAGCAGTACTTC	CAWGRGGSYEQYF
few	TRBJ1-1	13	NA	TRBV27	TGTGCCAGCAGTCCGTCGCAGCCGGTCCGGATACGATTT	CASSPSQPVRIRF
NA	TRBJ2-2	17	NA	TRBV9	TGTGCCAGCAGCGTAAGTTTGAGTACAGTAAACACCGGGGAGCTGTTTTTT	CASSVSLSTVNTGELFF
NA	TRBJ2-7	11	NA	TRBV12-5	TGTGCTAGTGGTTTGGGTTACGAGCAGTACTTC	CASGLGYEQYF
once	TRBJ2-7	15	TRBD1	TRBV11-2	TGTGCCAGCAGACGGGTGCGGGACAGGGGGCGTGAGCAGTACTTC	CASRRVRDRGREQYF
NA	TRBJ1-6	14	TRBD1	TRBV4-3	TGCGCCAGCAGCCTTGGGACAGGTGATTCACCCCTCCACTTT	CASSLGTGDSPLHF
few	TRBJ1-1	15	NA	TRBV6-5	TGTGCCAGCAAGGGGCAGGGGTTGGAGAACACTGAAGCTTTCTTT	CASKGQGLENTEAFF
NA	TRBJ2-7	14	NA	TRBV29-1	TGCAGCGTTGAAGATGGGCTCGTAGGGAACGAGCAGTACTTC	CSVEDGLVGNEQYF
NA	TRBJ2-7	14	NA	TRBV9	TGTGCCAGCAGCGTAGCCGGGGAGAACTACGAGCAGTACTTC	CASSVAGENYEQYF
NA	TRBJ2-5	16	NA	TRBV11-3	TGTGCCAGCAGTCAGGGACGGGCGGGGTCCCAAGAGACCCAGTACTTC	CASSQGRAGSQETQYF
NA	TRBJ2-1	18	NA	TRBV11-2	TGTGCCAGCAGCGCCAGAGGGACCCGCTTATCGGGATACAATGAGCAGTTCTTC	CASSARGTRLSGYNEQFF
NA	TRBJ1-2	15	NA	TRBV5-5	TGTGCCAGCAGCCCCGCGAGAGGGTCCAGCTATGGCTACACCTTC	CASSPARGSSYGYTF
once	TRBJ1-4	14	TRBD1	TRBV5-1	TGCGCCAGCAGCTTACAGGGGACTAATGAAAAACTGTTTTTT	CASSLQGTNEKLFF
NA	TRBJ2-2	16	NA	TRBV7-2	TGTGCCAGCAGCTTAGTGGGGGCCTGGAACACCGGGGAGCTGTTTTTT	CASSLVGAWNTGELFF
NA	TRBJ2-7	13	NA	TRBV2	TGTGCCAGCGTCGGGCAGACCAACTACGAGCAGTACTTC	CASVGQTNYEQYF
NA	TRBJ2-4	8	NA	TRBV3-1/TRBV3-2	TGTGCCAGCAGCCACCAGTACTTC	CASSHQYF
NA	TRBJ1-1	13	NA	TRBV4-1	TGCGCCAGCAGCAGGGCTGTGAACACTGAAGCTTTCTTT	CASSRAVNTEAFF
NA	TRBJ2-2	14	NA	TRBV11-1	TGTGCCAGCAGCCTTTCCGGACCCACCGGGGAGCTGTTTTTT	CASSLSGPTGELFF